This TCR beta chain comes out of a study of tumor and adjacent non-tumor tissue in lung cancer. Three rounds of nested PCR, following a modified ARM-PCR protocol, produced the TCRbeta library. One entry per CDR3 protein, called by TCRdb with MiXCR from the multiplex PCR reads. This sample has about 110,000 distinct CDR3 sequences, with about 75% found just once. The germline V gene encodes CDR1 MGHRA and CDR2 YSYEKL. V shed 4 bases, J shed 1 base, and the junction held 4 bases outside the gene matches. The CDR3 is 16 amino acids. The template was RNA from unsorted bulk tissue. On this clonotype: What it recognizes is unknown. This clone may be a read error of a much larger clone one base away.

The study, taken as a whole, reports: Tumor TCR diversity, when higher, was linked to shorter survival.

The chain carries TRBV4-1 and TRBJ2-5; 12 nucleotides align to TRBD2. The sequence came from a woman aged 55 to 70 with non-small cell lung cancer. Sequences were obtained from lung tumor tissue. The CDR3 coding sequence is TGCGCCAGCAGCCTTCGACTAGCGGGGGCCCAAGAGACCCAGTACTTC. Its translation is CASSLRLAGAQETQYF.